Following are 9 T cell receptor beta chains from one sample sequenced in a study of T cell responses to AZD1222 COVID-19 vaccine. Some clones are missing from TCRdb's copy, which holds only in-frame ones; the method was immunoSEQ multiplex PCR. The data hold about 130,000 clones, with about 88% observed a single time. Sequenced here: peripheral blood, sampled on day 0 of MenACWY control vaccination. Receptors were obtained from an adult in good health.

The chain links TRBV9 to TRBJ2-3; 10 bases agree with TRBD2. CDR3 length: 18 residues. V gave up 0 bases and J gave up 0 bases; unmatched junction bases: 7. Per the germline V gene, CDR1 is SGDLS and CDR2 is YYNGEE. CDR3 sequence: CASSVDSWTSGSTDTQYF. In DNA form, the CDR3 reads TGTGCCAGCAGCGTAGATTCTTGGACTAGCGGAAGCACAGATACGCAGTATTTT.

V is TRBV7-9 and J is TRBJ1-1, with D possibly being TRBD1 (5 bases). CDR3 length: 15 residues. Trimming pared 5 bases from V and 0 bases from J, leaving 13 bases between. Germline CDR1 and CDR2: SEHNR and FQNEAQ (reference sequence). The CDR3 DNA follows: TGTGCCAGCAGCCCTCGATGGGGGTTGAACACTGAAGCTTTCTTT. This gives the protein CASSPRWGLNTEAFF.

The V gene is TRBV9, the J gene TRBJ1-3, with D possibly TRBD1 on 5 matching bases. Germline CDR1 SGDLS, CDR2 YYNGEE. Between the trimmed V and J ends, which lost 4 bases and 0 bases, there was a span of 14 bases. The CDR3 extends over 16 amino acids. The CDR3 sequence: CASSSSGRSSGNTIYF. CDR3 sequence (DNA): TGTGCCAGCAGCTCTTCGGGACGGAGCTCTGGAAACACCATATATTTT.

V gene TRBV6-5 combines with J gene TRBJ2-6, with no clear D. There are 14 residues in the CDR3. CDR1 is MNHEY and CDR2 is SVGAGI in the germline V gene. Trimming stripped 2 bases from V and 1 base from J, with 3 bases between. This chain's CDR3 is CASSYRSGANVLTF. Here the CDR3 DNA reads TGTGCCAGCAGTTACAGGTCTGGGGCCAACGTCCTGACTTTC.

The chain has TRBV24-1 and TRBJ1-5; TRBD1 agrees at 10 bases. CDR3 length: 15 amino acids. The J segment lost 6 bases and the V segment lost 6 bases, leaving 7 bases of the junction unmatched. Germline V CDR1 and CDR2: KGHDR, SFDVKD. The CDR3 spells CATSHGTGVIQPQHF. For the CDR3, the DNA is TGTGCCACCAGTCACGGGACAGGGGTAATTCAGCCCCAGCATTTT.

V and J are TRBV5-1 and TRBJ1-5, with TRBD1 identical over 7 bases. The CDR3 consists of 14 residues. Germline CDR1 reads SGHRS; CDR2 reads YFSETQ. Germline trimming cut 4 bases from V and 7 bases from J; bases unmatched to any gene: 8. In nucleotides, the CDR3 is TGCGCCAGCAGCGAGAGAGGGGGCAGACAGCCCCAGCATTTT. This gives the protein CASSERGGRQPQHF.

The rearrangement joins TRBV28 to TRBJ2-7, with D possibly matching TRBD2 (7 bases). The CDR3 totals 14 residues. V lost 6 bases, J lost 3 bases, and 15 bases lay in between. The germline CDR1 and CDR2 sequences are MDHEN and SYDVKM. CDR3 nucleotide sequence: TGTGCCAGCAGCGGGGGGCTAGCACTCTACGAGCAGTACTTC. It codes for CASSGGLALYEQYF.

The sample holds a few counts of this clone. The chain joins TRBV10-3 to TRBJ1-2; D remains unclear. There are 13 residues in the CDR3. Germline lookup yields CDR1 ENHRY and CDR2 SYGVKD. V lost 6 bases to trimming and J lost 5 bases, with 13 bases between them. The CDR3 spells CAIRQSGRYGYTF. CDR3 sequence (DNA): TGTGCCATCAGGCAATCTGGCCGGTATGGCTACACCTTC.

With respect to this clone: Different DNA sequences within this sample yield the same CDR3. The V gene is TRBV5-4, the J gene TRBJ1-1; D unresolved. There are 12 residues in the CDR3. The V gene lost 4 bases and the J gene lost 2 bases, with 6 bases spanning the gap. Germline CDR1 reads SGHNT; CDR2 reads YYREEE (reference sequence). CDR3 protein: CASSRINTEAFF. For the CDR3, the DNA is TGTGCCAGCAGCAGGATAAACACTGAAGCTTTCTTT. Drawing the rest from reference TRBV5-4 and TRBJ1-1, the complete variable domain is ETGVTQSPTHLIKTRGQQVTLRCSSQSGHNTVSWYQQALGQGPQFIFQYYREEENGRGNFPPRFSGLQFPNYSSELNVNALELDDSALYLCASSRINTEAFFGQGTRLTVV.